The 23 T cell receptor beta chains presented below share a single source sample, sequenced in a study of monozygotic twins with inflammatory bowel disease. TCRdb reprocessed the 5' RACE reads, with one entry per CDR3 protein and no DNA. The sample's table shows 350,000 to 400,000 distinct CDR3 sequences. The sample consisted of blood. Receptors originate from a human donor with ulcerative colitis or Crohn's disease, or a healthy co-twin of an affected twin (not recorded which).

This chain connects TRBV7-2 to TRBJ2-3. Per germline, CDR1 SGHTA and CDR2 FQGNSA. This CDR3 contains 14 residues. CDR3 residues: CASSLAPDTDTQYF.

This rearrangement joins TRBV18 to TRBJ1-5; TCRdb gives TRBD1 as the D gene, but with no DNA this cannot be confirmed. This CDR3 region has 14 residues. Per germline, CDR1 KGHSH and CDR2 LQKENI. The CDR3 loop is CASSSTGMNQPQHF. The complete variable domain, with remaining parts taken from reference TRBV18 and TRBJ1-5, reads NAGVMQNPRHLVRRRGQEARLRCSPMKGHSHVYWYRQLPEEGLKFMVYLQKENIIDESGMPKERFSAEFPKEGPSILRIQQVVRGDSAAYFCASSSTGMNQPQHFGDGTRLSIL.

This rearrangement joins TRBV10-3 to TRBJ2-3; absent DNA, TCRdb's TRBD2 call cannot be checked. CDR3 length: 16 amino acids. Germline CDR1 ENHRY, CDR2 SYGVKD. CDR3 sequence: CAISESPRAGGDTQYF.

The chain recombines TRBV10-3 with TRBJ2-3; TCRdb's D call of TRBD1 is untestable without DNA. There are 13 residues in the CDR3. CDR1 and CDR2 from the germline V gene are ENHRY and SYGVKD. The CDR3 here is CAITTAGGDTQYF.

The chain recombines TRBV29-1 with TRBJ1-5; TCRdb proposes TRBD1, but this gene call is untestable without DNA. The CDR3 runs 13 residues. Per the germline V gene, CDR1 is SQVTM and CDR2 is ANQGSEA. Here the CDR3 reads CSANRGQGQPQHF.

V usage is TRBV6-5 and J usage is TRBJ2-7. CDR1 is MNHEY and CDR2 is SVGAGI in the germline V gene. The CDR3 sequence is 14 residues long. CDR3 sequence reads: CASSYSHGTYEQYF.

The chain uses TRBV6-1 and TRBJ2-1; TCRdb's D call of TRBD2 is untestable without DNA. Germline values: CDR1 MNHNS, CDR2 SASEGT. This CDR3 has 14 amino acids. The CDR3 reads CASSRLSGGEEQFF.

This chain joins TRBV5-1 and TRBJ1-1; TCRdb's D call, TRBD1, is unchecked because there is no DNA. CDR3 length: 14 amino acids. The germline CDR1 and CDR2 sequences are SGHRS and YFSETQ. The CDR3 is CASRITGGNTEAFF.

The genes are TRBV28 and TRBJ2-2; TCRdb indicates TRBD1, and absent DNA this call remains unverified. The germline CDR1 and CDR2 sequences are MDHEN and SYDVKM. The CDR3 covers 15 residues. This chain's CDR3 is CASSNRGASTGELFF.

The rearrangement uses TRBV20-1 and TRBJ2-1; the TCRdb D gene call, TRBD1, has no DNA to confirm it. There are 14 residues in the CDR3. CDR1 is DFQATT, CDR2 SNEGSKA, per germline (reference sequence). The chain's CDR3 is CSARGRASIDEQFF.

The genes are TRBV7-2 and TRBJ1-5; the TCRdb call, TRBD1, lacks DNA for checking. The CDR3 loop spans 16 amino acids. Germline lookup yields CDR1 SGHTA and CDR2 FQGNSA. This chain's CDR3 is CASSKRAGGNGQPQHF.

The gene calls are TRBV2 and TRBJ2-3. The CDR3 is 12 amino acids. The V gene's germline CDR1 is SNHLY and CDR2 FYNNEI. The CDR3 reads CASSAATDTQYF. Drawing the rest from reference TRBV2 and TRBJ2-3, the complete variable domain is EPEVTQTPSHQVTQMGQEVILRCVPISNHLYFYWYRQILGQKVEFLVSFYNNEISEKSEIFDDQFSVERPDGSNFTLKIRSTKLEDSAMYFCASSAATDTQYFGPGTRLTVL.

This chain uses TRBV4-2 with TRBJ2-5; there is no DNA to check the TCRdb D call of TRBD2. CDR3 length equals 19 residues. Germline CDR1 reads LGHNA; CDR2 reads YNFKEQ. CDR3 residues: CASSQVWGTSGGGKETQYF.

The CDR3 here is CASSSGGTLEKLFF. The chain carries TRBV7-2 and TRBJ1-4. This CDR3 is built from 14 residues. Germline V gene data show CDR1 as SGHTA and CDR2 as FQGNSA.

This chain links TRBV5-1 with TRBJ1-2; TCRdb's D call of TRBD1 is untestable without DNA. CDR1 and CDR2 from the germline V gene are SGHRS and YFSETQ. The CDR3 totals 14 residues. Here the CDR3 reads CASSLQTGYYGYTF.

V is TRBV5-1 and J is TRBJ2-5; TCRdb's D gene call, TRBD1, goes unchecked for lack of DNA. The CDR3 extends over 16 amino acids. Germline V gene lookup returns CDR1 SGHRS and CDR2 YFSETQ. CDR3 amino acids: CASSLIMRTGEETQYF.

This chain joins TRBV7-9 and TRBJ2-1; with no DNA, the TCRdb D assignment of TRBD2 cannot be verified. The CDR3 length is 15 residues. CDR1 is SEHNR, CDR2 FQNEAQ, per germline (reference sequence). CDR3 residues: CASSLTSDTYNEQFF.

The V and J genes are TRBV6-1 and TRBJ1-1; the D call of TRBD1 rests on TCRdb alone, since no DNA is present to check it. The length of the CDR3 is 16 residues. CDR1 is MNHNS and CDR2 is SASEGT in the germline V gene. The CDR3 reads CVSILTGGAMNTEAFF.

This chain connects TRBV6-2 or TRBV6-3 to TRBJ1-1; TCRdb lists TRBD1, though no DNA is available to test this call. Looked up from germline, CDR1 is MNHEY and CDR2 is SVGEGT. The CDR3 has 14 amino acids. The chain's CDR3 is CASSYGQGRTEAFF.

This rearrangement joins TRBV20-1 to TRBJ2-1; TCRdb indicates TRBD2, and absent DNA this call remains unverified. The germline CDR1 and CDR2 sequences are DFQATT and SNEGSKA (reference sequence). The CDR3 covers 14 residues. The chain's CDR3 is CSARVSGSYNEQFF.

The chain combines TRBV7-9 with TRBJ2-6; the D call from TCRdb, TRBD1, cannot be confirmed without DNA. Germline CDR1 and CDR2: SEHNR and FQNEAQ (reference sequence). The CDR3 is 16 amino acids. This chain's CDR3 is CASSLPKGRGANVLTF.

The V gene is TRBV5-5, the J gene TRBJ2-7; TCRdb selects TRBD2, and the lack of DNA leaves this call unchecked. Germline loops: CDR1 SGHKS, CDR2 YYEKEE (reference sequence). This CDR3 is 16 amino acids long. CDR3 region: CASSPSRLAGGWEQYF. The full variable domain, rest sourced from reference TRBV5-5 and TRBJ2-7, is DAGVTQSPTHLIKTRGQQVTLRCSPISGHKSVSWYQQVLGQGPQFIFQYYEKEERGRGNFPDRFSARQFPNYSSELNVNALLLGDSALYLCASSPSRLAGGWEQYFGPGTRLTVT.

The chain employs TRBV7-9 and TRBJ1-5. CDR1 is SEHNR, CDR2 FQNEAQ, per germline (reference sequence). The CDR3 is made up of 14 amino acids. CDR3 residues: CASSLGPKGQPQHF.